Below, 24 T cell receptor beta chains from the same sample are listed, as sequenced in a study of T cell responses to AZD1222 COVID-19 vaccine (dated by TCRdb to about 2021). This sample's time point label indicates: baseline before first vaccination. Receptor libraries were prepared by the immunoSEQ multiplex PCR assay. In its TCRdb copy, this immuneACCESS table keeps in-frame sequences only and misses some clones. Where compared with another copy, unresolved V genes explain less than half of these, and the others have no known cause. Recorded for this sample are 90,000 to 100,000 clones; about 85% of them occurred a single time. The ten biggest clones cover about 3% of the sample. This sample comprised peripheral blood, obtained on day 0 of AZD1222 vaccination. Receptors were obtained from an adult in good health.

V gene TRBV7-2 combines with J gene TRBJ2-1, with 10 bases that match TRBD1. CDR3 length: 17 amino acids. J gave up 6 bases and V 3 bases, and 11 bases lay outside the gene matches. From germline, CDR1 is SGHTA and CDR2 FQGNSA. CDR3 residues: CASSFFGGGTGANEQFF. The DNA for the CDR3 is TGTGCCAGCAGCTTTTTTGGTGGGGGGACAGGGGCCAATGAGCAGTTCTTC.

The genes are TRBV10-3 and TRBJ1-6; D is perhaps TRBD1 (5 bases). This CDR3 comprises 13 residues. The germline V and J ends were trimmed by 3 bases and 6 bases, with 6 bases remaining between them. Germline V gene data show CDR1 as ENHRY and CDR2 as SYGVKD. The CDR3 loop reads CAISDDSNSPLHF. DNA for the CDR3: TGTGCCATCAGTGACGACAGTAATTCACCCCTCCACTTT.

The chain is built from TRBV18 and TRBJ1-6, with 8 positions matching TRBD1. Losses at the gene ends were 1 base for V and 9 bases for J; bases not matched to a gene: 5. This CDR3 comprises 15 residues. CDR1 KGHSH and CDR2 LQKENI come from the germline V gene. The CDR3 DNA is TGTGCCAGCTCACCACAGACAGGGGTGGGTTCACCCCTCCACTTT. It translates to CASSPQTGVGSPLHF.

The chain joins TRBV5-8 to TRBJ2-1, with D possibly matching TRBD2 (6 bases). Germline V gene lookup returns CDR1 SGHTS and CDR2 YDEGEE. The CDR3 contains 16 residues. Trimming stripped 4 bases from V and 2 bases from J, with 16 bases between. The CDR3 loop is CASSQRGGRTYNEQFF. CDR3 DNA sequence: TGTGCCAGCAGCCAAAGGGGAGGTCGGACCTACAATGAGCAGTTCTTC.

The chain employs TRBV4-3 and TRBJ1-4; 7 nucleotides line up with TRBD1. Trimming cost V 4 bases and J 3 bases; bases outside gene matches: 5. The CDR3 has 15 residues. CDR1 is LGHNA and CDR2 is YSLEER in the germline V gene. This CDR3 reads CASSPTRGANEKLFF. The CDR3 coding sequence is TGCGCCAGCAGCCCCACCAGGGGGGCTAATGAAAAACTGTTTTTT.

This clone has more than one count but fewer than ten. The genes are TRBV3-1 (or the pseudogene TRBV3-2) and TRBJ1-3; D uncertain. V was shortened by 7 bases and J by 0 bases, with 7 bases between the two germline ends. CDR1 and CDR2 (germline): LGHDT, YNNKEL (reference sequence). This CDR3 spans 13 amino acids. This CDR3 reads CASTLLSGNTIYF. In nucleotides, the CDR3 is TGTGCCAGCACCCTGCTCTCTGGAAACACCATATATTTT.

Details on this clone: The junction differs from germline at one of its ends, possibly a read error. The rearrangement links TRBV5-1 to TRBJ2-1; 9 positions match TRBD1. The CDR3 extends over 14 amino acids. Germline V gene data show CDR1 as SGHRS and CDR2 as YFSETQ. CDR3 bases: TGTGCCAGCAGCTCTGGACAGGGGTGGAATGAGCAGTTCTTC. Encoded protein: CASSSGQGWNEQFF.

The V and J genes are TRBV6-5 and TRBJ1-6; 7 positions agree with TRBD1. The CDR3 is 15 amino acids. CDR1 and CDR2 (germline): MNHEY, SVGAGI. Trimming cost V 2 bases and J 6 bases; bases outside gene matches: 4. CDR3 protein: CASSYTGVSNSPLHF. The CDR3 region has the DNA TGTGCCAGCAGTTACACAGGGGTCAGTAATTCACCCCTCCACTTT.

The chain carries TRBV5-5 and TRBJ2-3, with 14 nucleotides matching TRBD2. The CDR3 spans 17 residues. Trimming at V came to 4 bases and at J to 4 bases, leaving 8 bases not matched to a gene. Germline loops: CDR1 SGHKS, CDR2 YYEKEE (reference sequence). CDR3 in amino acids: CASSAEGLAGVADTQYF. The CDR3 DNA sequence: TGTGCCAGCAGCGCGGAGGGACTAGCGGGAGTAGCAGATACGCAGTATTTT.

J is TRBJ2-1 and V is TRBV30; weak D call: TRBD1 (6 bases). V gave up 1 base and J gave up 4 bases, with 11 bases separating them. This CDR3 comprises 14 residues. CDR1 is GTSNPN and CDR2 is SVGIG in the germline V gene (reference sequence). The DNA of the CDR3 is TGTGCCTGGAGTGGGGACACGGTTTACAATGAGCAGTTCTTC. The encoded protein is CAWSGDTVYNEQFF.

The V and J genes are TRBV5-5 and TRBJ1-2; D might be TRBD1 (6 bases). Germline V lookup: CDR1 SGHKS, CDR2 YYEKEE (reference sequence). Trimming cost V 5 bases and J 3 bases, with 20 bases left between them. The CDR3 totals 16 residues. In DNA, the CDR3 is TGTGCCAGCAGTCTAGGGCGGGGGCAGTTGGACTATGGCTACACCTTC. It codes for CASSLGRGQLDYGYTF.

This chain joins TRBV27 and TRBJ2-1, with 8 bases lining up with TRBD2. This CDR3 is 15 amino acids long. Germline V gene data show CDR1 as MNHEY and CDR2 as SMNVEV (reference sequence). Unmatched junction bases numbered 14, after V lost 10 bases and J lost 6 bases. The CDR3 here is CATSFRGGRTNEQFF. The CDR3, as DNA: TGTGCCACCTCTTTCCGGGGGGGGCGGACCAATGAGCAGTTCTTC.

J is TRBJ2-1 and V is TRBV7-2, with 10 bases aligning to TRBD2. CDR1 and CDR2 from the germline V gene are SGHTA and FQGNSA. V lost 2 bases to trimming and J lost 0 bases; unmatched junction nucleotides: 10. This CDR3 comprises 19 residues. CDR3 DNA: TGTGCCAGCAGCTTATCCCGACTAGCGGGCAAGAGCTCCTACAATGAGCAGTTCTTC. Translating it yields CASSLSRLAGKSSYNEQFF.

Here the CDR3 DNA reads TGTGCCAGCAGTGCGGTGGTAATAGCGACCGTAGCCAAAAACATTCAGTACTTC. The encoded protein is CASSAVVIATVAKNIQYF. This chain links TRBV6-1 with TRBJ2-4; a weak D match, TRBD2 (5 bases). Germline V lookup: CDR1 MNHNS, CDR2 SASEGT. This CDR3 comprises 18 residues. The V gene lost 4 bases and the J gene lost 0 bases, with 19 bases spanning the gap.

The gene calls are TRBV24-1 and TRBJ2-3; D unresolved. Germline V gene sequence: CDR1 KGHDR, CDR2 SFDVKD. Trimming took 8 bases from V and 0 from J, leaving 8 bases between them. The CDR3 has 13 amino acids. The CDR3 DNA reads TGTGCCACCAAGGATGCCAGCACAGATACGCAGTATTTT. Protein: CATKDASTDTQYF.

The chain has TRBV6-5 and TRBJ2-7; TRBD1 or TRBD2 may be the D gene (5 bases each). V lost 0 bases, J lost 4 bases, and 7 bases lay in between. This CDR3 is 13 amino acids long. The germline V gene has CDR1 MNHEY and CDR2 SVGAGI. CDR3 protein: CASSYSGPYEQYF. The CDR3 nucleotides are TGTGCCAGCAGTTACTCGGGACCGTACGAGCAGTACTTC.

The chain recombines TRBV29-1 with TRBJ1-1; TRBD1 agrees at 8 bases. The CDR3 has 14 residues. CDR1 and CDR2 (germline): SQVTM, ANQGSEA. Losses at the gene ends were 6 bases for V and 1 base for J; bases not matched to a gene: 7. The CDR3 reads CSVGGQATNTEAFF. The CDR3 DNA reads as TGCAGCGTGGGGGGACAGGCGACGAACACTGAAGCTTTCTTT.

The chain uses TRBV18 and TRBJ2-4; no clear D. Looked up from germline, CDR1 is KGHSH and CDR2 is LQKENI. The CDR3 is made up of 13 amino acids. The germline V and J ends were trimmed by 6 bases and 5 bases, with 11 bases remaining between them. This chain's CDR3 is CASSSRSENIQYF. The CDR3 region has the DNA TGTGCCAGCTCCTCTAGGTCTGAAAACATTCAGTACTTC.

This rearrangement joins TRBV19 to TRBJ2-6, with a possible D match to TRBD2 (5 bases). The V and J ends lost 4 bases and 4 bases respectively, with 8 bases between them. The CDR3 loop spans 14 amino acids. The V gene's germline CDR1 is LNHDA and CDR2 SQIVND (reference sequence). Here the CDR3 reads CASSSRGGANVLTF. The CDR3 bases are TGTGCCAGTAGTAGTCGGGGAGGGGCCAACGTCCTGACTTTC.

The rearrangement uses TRBV6-2 or TRBV6-3 and TRBJ1-5; D ambiguous. V lost 2 bases and J lost 1, with 6 bases in between. The CDR3 sequence is 14 residues long. Per germline, CDR1 MNHEY and CDR2 SVGEGT. In DNA, the CDR3 is TGTGCCAGCAGTTACGGAAGGAGCAATCAGCCCCAGCATTTT. It is translated as CASSYGRSNQPQHF.

Note on this clone: This sample also contains other DNA sequences that code for the same CDR3. The rearrangement joins TRBV27 to TRBJ2-1; TRBD1 might be the D (5 bases). CDR3 length: 15 residues. The V gene's germline CDR1 is MNHEY and CDR2 SMNVEV (reference sequence). V lost 3 bases and J 0 bases, leaving 9 bases between the germline ends. CDR3 DNA: TGTGCCAGCAGTTTGACAGACCCCTCCTACAATGAGCAGTTCTTC. As protein: CASSLTDPSYNEQFF.

V usage is TRBV2 and J usage is TRBJ1-5; possible D gene TRBD1, 6 bases. V was clipped by 6 bases and J by 2 bases, with 14 bases between them. The CDR3 is made up of 15 amino acids. Germline V gene lookup returns CDR1 SNHLY and CDR2 FYNNEI. This CDR3 is CASRGGGNGNQPQHF. For the CDR3, the DNA is TGTGCCAGCAGGGGAGGGGGAAATGGCAATCAGCCCCAGCATTTT.

This clone was seen more than once but under ten times. The chain combines TRBV2 with TRBJ2-2; D remains ambiguous. Germline CDR1 reads SNHLY; CDR2 reads FYNNEI. V was clipped by 4 bases and J by 3 bases, with 3 bases between them. CDR3 length equals 12 residues. CDR3 sequence (DNA): TGTGCCAGCAGTGGGGACACCGGGGAGCTGTTTTTT. It specifies CASSGDTGELFF.

The chain has TRBV5-4 and TRBJ2-1; 10 nucleotides agree with TRBD2. The germline gives CDR1 SGHNT, CDR2 YYREEE (reference sequence). Trimming at V came to 0 bases and at J to 5 bases, leaving 8 bases not matched to a gene. The CDR3 contains 17 residues. DNA of the CDR3: TGTGCCAGCAGCTTGGGCGTACTAGCGGGGCATAACAATGAGCAGTTCTTC. Its translation is CASSLGVLAGHNNEQFF.